These 29 T cell receptor beta chains were all obtained from the same sample, sequenced in a study of T cells in Graves' hyperthyroidism and ophthalmopathy. TCR beta CDR3 regions were amplified from RNA. The HTBI primer set drove a first-round RT-PCR of the TCR CDR3. TCRdb independently ran MiXCR on the multiplex PCR reads; one entry per CDR3 protein. The sample has fewer than 250,000 distinct CDR3 sequences, approximately 25% seen once. Sequencing was performed on blood. Receptor source: a woman in her thirties or forties with Graves' ophthalmopathy.

This clonotype was recorded at least ten times. The gene calls are TRBV7-2 and TRBJ2-7; TRBD2 matches at 9 bases. Germline CDR1 and CDR2: SGHTA and FQGNSA. With V trimmed by 3 bases and J by 1 base, 4 bases remained unmatched. The CDR3 has 15 residues. CDR3 loop: CASSFSGRTSYEQYF. The CDR3 nucleotides are TGTGCCAGCAGCTTTAGCGGGAGAACTTCCTACGAGCAGTACTTC.

This clonotype was seen more than once but under ten times. V gene TRBV10-3 combines with J gene TRBJ2-5; 8 bases align to TRBD2. The CDR3 consists of 16 residues. Losses at the gene ends were 2 bases for V and 4 bases for J; bases not matched to a gene: 9. CDR1 is ENHRY and CDR2 is SYGVKD in the germline V gene. The CDR3: CAISERPGGPGETQYF. The CDR3 coding sequence is TGTGCCATCAGTGAGAGGCCGGGAGGGCCTGGAGAGACCCAGTACTTC.

This clonotype was seen many times. This chain connects TRBV13 to TRBJ1-2, with D unclear. The CDR3 has 13 residues. Germline-derived CDR1 and CDR2 are PRHDT and FYEKMQ (reference sequence). V was clipped by 3 bases and J by 3 bases, with 8 bases between them. The CDR3 DNA reads as TGTGCCAGCAGCTTGGAGGGCGACTATGGCTACACCTTC. Protein product: CASSLEGDYGYTF.

This clonotype was detected many times. This chain uses TRBV7-2 with TRBJ2-1, with 8 positions matching TRBD1. CDR3 length: 16 amino acids. The V and J ends lost 5 bases and 4 bases, in that order; junction bases with no gene match: 10. Germline CDR1 reads SGHTA; CDR2 reads FQGNSA. In DNA form, the CDR3 reads TGTGCCAGCAGCGGAAACGGACAGGGCGTATACAATGAGCAGTTCTTC. As protein: CASSGNGQGVYNEQFF.

This clonotype was counted many times. DNA for the CDR3: TGTGCCACCAGCTCTCAAAACAGGGACTATGAGCAGTTCTTC. As protein: CATSSQNRDYEQFF. The chain carries TRBV24-1 and TRBJ2-1; D tentatively fits TRBD1 or TRBD2 (6 bases each). This CDR3 comprises 14 residues. Deletions cut 7 bases from V and 8 bases from J, with 17 bases between. Germline V gives CDR1 KGHDR, CDR2 SFDVKD.

This clonotype was counted ten times or more. The chain joins TRBV7-9 to TRBJ2-5; 9 positions agree with TRBD2. The CDR3 covers 15 residues. Germline V lookup: CDR1 SEHNR, CDR2 FQNEAQ (reference sequence). V shed 4 bases and J 5 bases; nucleotides not matched to a gene: 8. The DNA for the CDR3 is TGTGCCAGCAGCTCGTACGCGGGGGGGGTTGAGACCCAGTACTTC. Residues: CASSSYAGGVETQYF.

This clonotype was observed many times. This chain links TRBV5-6 with TRBJ2-5, with a tentative D call TRBD2 (6 bases). The CDR3 runs 16 residues. CDR1 and CDR2 (germline): SGHDT, YYEEEE. Trimming cost V 0 bases and J 5 bases, with 17 bases left between them. CDR3 in amino acids: CASSLGLAGNGETQYF. For the CDR3, the DNA is TGTGCCAGCAGCTTGGGATTGGCGGGGAACGGGGAGACCCAGTACTTC.

This rearrangement joins TRBV14 to TRBJ1-2; 7 bases map to TRBD1. CDR1 is SGHDN, CDR2 FVKESK, per germline. V shed 0 bases and J 1 base; nucleotides not matched to a gene: 2. This CDR3 is built from 15 residues. CDR3 nucleotides: TGTGCCAGCAGCCAAGACAGGGGGTATAACTATGGCTACACCTTC. Its protein is CASSQDRGYNYGYTF.

In its sample, this clonotype was seen many times. The chain recombines TRBV19 with TRBJ1-1, with TRBD1 matching 10 bases. V shed 7 bases, J shed 1 base, and the junction held 6 bases outside the gene matches. This CDR3 contains 15 residues. Looked up from germline, CDR1 is LNHDA and CDR2 is SQIVND (reference sequence). CDR3 residues: CASTLRDRGNTEAFF. The CDR3 DNA reads TGTGCCAGTACTCTCCGGGACAGGGGGAACACTGAAGCTTTCTTT. The full variable domain, completed using reference TRBV19 and TRBJ1-1, is DGGITQSPKYLFRKEGQNVTLSCEQNLNHDAMYWYRQDPGQGLRLIYYSQIVNDFQKGDIAEGYSVSREKKESFPLTVTSAQKNPTAFYLCASTLRDRGNTEAFFGQGTRLTVV.

This clonotype was observed many times. The CDR3: CASGSGSGETQYF. CDR3 DNA sequence: TGTGCCAGCGGGAGCGGGAGTGGAGAGACCCAGTACTTC. This sequence joins TRBV6-2 or TRBV6-3 and TRBJ2-5; 8 nucleotides line up with TRBD2. V gave up 8 bases and J gave up 4 bases; unmatched junction bases: 6. Germline V CDR1 and CDR2: MNHEY, SVGEGT. The length of the CDR3 is 13 residues.

The rearrangement links TRBV28 to TRBJ2-7; 7 bases fit TRBD1. V shed 7 bases and J 4 bases; nucleotides not matched to a gene: 4. The CDR3 has 12 amino acids. Germline CDR1 is MDHEN and CDR2 is SYDVKM. The CDR3 region has the DNA TGTGCCAGCACCCGACAGGGTTACGAGCAGTACTTC. It codes for CASTRQGYEQYF.

The sample holds many counts of this clonotype. The rearrangement links TRBV20-1 to TRBJ1-5, with D uncertain. Germline V lookup: CDR1 DFQATT, CDR2 SNEGSKA (reference sequence). V lost 0 bases and J 3 bases, leaving 6 bases between the germline ends. CDR3 length: 13 residues. CDR3 residues: CSARDYTNQPQHF. In DNA, the CDR3 is TGCAGTGCTAGAGATTACACCAATCAGCCCCAGCATTTT.

The table lists this clonotype with many counts. The V and J genes are TRBV28 and TRBJ1-1, with a weak D call TRBD1 (6 bases). Germline V gives CDR1 MDHEN, CDR2 SYDVKM. The CDR3 has 13 residues. Trimming removed 2 bases from V and 4 bases from J, with 8 bases in between. This CDR3 reads CASSLGGRTEAFF. The DNA of the CDR3 is TGTGCCAGCAGTTTAGGGGGGCGCACTGAAGCTTTCTTT.

The chain recombines TRBV6-5 with TRBJ2-2; D is perhaps TRBD2 (5 bases). V dropped 0 bases and J dropped 1 base, with 9 bases sitting between them. CDR3 size: 16 residues. Germline CDR1 reads MNHEY; CDR2 reads SVGAGI. The DNA of the CDR3 is TGTGCCAGCAGTTACTCGAGGGAGAAGAACACCGGGGAGCTGTTTTTT. This encodes CASSYSREKNTGELFF.

This clonotype was found many times. V usage is TRBV5-1 and J usage is TRBJ2-5; D is perhaps TRBD2 (5 bases). V was trimmed by 1 base and J by 2 bases, leaving 12 bases between them. Per the germline V gene, CDR1 is SGHRS and CDR2 is YFSETQ. The CDR3 length is 15 residues. The CDR3 sequence: CASSLPVGVQETQYF. For the CDR3, the DNA is TGCGCCAGCAGCTTGCCAGTCGGGGTTCAAGAGACCCAGTACTTC. The full variable domain, its missing parts supplied by reference TRBV5-1 and TRBJ2-5, is KAGVTQTPRYLIKTRGQQVTLSCSPISGHRSVSWYQQTPGQGLQFLFEYFSETQRNKGNFPGRFSGRQFSNSRSEMNVSTLELGDSALYLCASSLPVGVQETQYFGPGTRLLVL.

The chain carries TRBV28 and TRBJ2-5; TRBD2 agrees at 7 bases. Germline values: CDR1 MDHEN, CDR2 SYDVKM. The CDR3 loop spans 15 amino acids. The V gene end was trimmed by 4 bases and the J gene end by 1 base; junction bases not matched to a gene: 6. The CDR3 spells CASSSPGLGQETQYF. The CDR3 DNA is TGTGCCAGCAGTTCGCCCGGACTAGGCCAAGAGACCCAGTACTTC.

This clonotype was counted ten times or more. V and J are TRBV6-5 and TRBJ1-2, with D possibly being TRBD1 (6 bases). Trimming pared 6 bases from V and 4 bases from J, leaving 15 bases between. The CDR3 is 14 amino acids. Per germline, CDR1 MNHEY and CDR2 SVGAGI. In DNA form, the CDR3 reads TGTGCCAGCAGCCCTACAGGGCGTTCCTATGGCTACACCTTC. It specifies CASSPTGRSYGYTF.

This clonotype was counted at least ten times. The chain links TRBV20-1 to TRBJ2-7, with unresolved D. V was trimmed by 0 bases and J by 6 bases, leaving 6 bases between them. Germline V gives CDR1 DFQATT, CDR2 SNEGSKA (reference sequence). The CDR3 has 11 amino acids. CDR3: CSAREDPEQYF. The CDR3, as DNA: TGCAGTGCTAGAGAAGACCCCGAGCAGTACTTC.

The chain carries TRBV4-1 and TRBJ2-2; 7 bases align to TRBD2. V shed 4 bases, J shed 7 bases, and the junction held 6 bases outside the gene matches. This CDR3 is built from 14 residues. Germline values: CDR1 MGHRA, CDR2 YSYEKL. The CDR3 DNA is TGCGCCAGCAGCCCCCTGGGACTAATCGGGGAGCTGTTTTTT. This codes for CASSPLGLIGELFF.

Many counts were recorded for this clonotype. The CDR3 coding sequence is TGTGCCAGCAGTTACTCCCAGGTCGGGCCAGGTCATGGCTACACCTTC. This codes for CASSYSQVGPGHGYTF. The chain combines TRBV6-5 with TRBJ1-2, with D unclear. This CDR3 is built from 16 residues. Per germline, CDR1 MNHEY and CDR2 SVGAGI. V was pared by 0 bases and J by 6 bases, with 17 bases between.

This clonotype was seen repeatedly, ten times or more. The chain recombines TRBV12-3 or TRBV12-4 with TRBJ2-7; a weak D match, TRBD1 (6 bases). CDR3 length equals 13 residues. V lost 5 bases, J lost 3 bases, and 11 bases lay in between. Here the CDR3 reads CASSQTGHYEQYF. The CDR3 nucleotides read TGTGCCAGCAGTCAAACGGGACACTACGAGCAGTACTTC.

This clonotype was counted only a few times. CDR3 nucleotide sequence: TGTGCCATCCTTCCAGAAGGGGGTCCTAACTATGGCTACACCTTC. As protein: CAILPEGGPNYGYTF. The chain is built from TRBV10-3 and TRBJ1-2; D possibly corresponds to TRBD1 (6 bases). Germline V gene sequence: CDR1 ENHRY, CDR2 SYGVKD. V was pared by 8 bases and J by 0 bases, with 16 bases between. CDR3 length: 15 amino acids.

This sequence joins TRBV5-1 and TRBJ1-2, with unresolved D. Germline V gene lookup returns CDR1 SGHRS and CDR2 YFSETQ. Between the trimmed V and J ends, which lost 1 base and 7 bases, there was a span of 14 bases. The CDR3 has 14 amino acids. The CDR3 nucleotides read TGCGCCAGCAGCTTGTCGGCAGGAGTTGGTGGCTACACCTTC. Translated, it gives CASSLSAGVGGYTF.

This clonotype was seen repeatedly, ten times or more. Compared with germline, one end of the junction differs, possibly owing to a read error. The chain is built from TRBV7-7 and TRBJ2-3; the match to TRBD2 covers 8 bases. The CDR3 is 15 amino acids. Per germline, CDR1 SSHAT and CDR2 FNYEAQ (reference sequence). For the CDR3, the DNA is TGTGCTAGCAGCTTCCCTAGCGGGTTCACAGATACGCAGTATTTT. This sequence encodes CASSFPSGFTDTQYF.

This clonotype was counted many times. The junction departs from germline at one end; a sequencing error may be responsible. V and J are TRBV28 and TRBJ1-5; TRBD1 is a possible D gene (6 bases). This CDR3 has 13 amino acids. CDR1 is MDHEN and CDR2 is SYDVKM in the germline V gene. The CDR3 region is CVSSPGARQPQHF. CDR3 bases: TGTGTCAGCAGCCCAGGGGCACGCCAGCCCCAGCATTTT.

In its sample, this clonotype was seen many times. The V and J genes are TRBV11-2 and TRBJ1-2; D is perhaps TRBD1 (6 bases). The CDR3 is 14 amino acids. Between the trimmed V and J ends, which lost 5 bases and 0 bases, there was a span of 10 bases. Germline CDR1 reads SGHAT; CDR2 reads FQNNGV. The CDR3 bases are TGTGCCAGCAGCACGGACAGTACTAACTATGGCTACACCTTC. It encodes CASSTDSTNYGYTF.

This clonotype was counted ten times or more. The chain joins TRBV20-1 to TRBJ2-2; tentative D call: TRBD2 (6 bases). CDR1 is DFQATT and CDR2 is SNEGSKA in the germline V gene (reference sequence). Trimming took 1 base from V and 8 from J, leaving 14 bases between them. The CDR3 sequence is 14 residues long. The CDR3 DNA follows: TGCAGTGCTAGAGTGGAGGGCCCAGCGGGGGAGCTGTTTTTT. Translation gives CSARVEGPAGELFF.

This clonotype was counted ten times or more. The gene calls are TRBV2 and TRBJ2-7; D is undetermined. Trimming removed 3 bases at V and 2 bases at J, with 8 bases between. CDR1 and CDR2 (germline): SNHLY, FYNNEI. The CDR3 sequence is 13 residues long. This chain's CDR3 is CASSDPDTYEQYF. CDR3 DNA: TGTGCCAGCAGTGACCCAGACACCTACGAGCAGTACTTC.

V is TRBV29-1 and J is TRBJ1-2; 9 bases fit TRBD1. V shed 6 bases and J 5 bases; nucleotides not matched to a gene: 7. Germline CDR1 is SQVTM and CDR2 is ANQGSEA. The CDR3 totals 13 residues. As DNA, the CDR3 is TGCAGCGTACCGGACAGGGGTTGGTATGGCTACACCTTC. Translation: CSVPDRGWYGYTF.